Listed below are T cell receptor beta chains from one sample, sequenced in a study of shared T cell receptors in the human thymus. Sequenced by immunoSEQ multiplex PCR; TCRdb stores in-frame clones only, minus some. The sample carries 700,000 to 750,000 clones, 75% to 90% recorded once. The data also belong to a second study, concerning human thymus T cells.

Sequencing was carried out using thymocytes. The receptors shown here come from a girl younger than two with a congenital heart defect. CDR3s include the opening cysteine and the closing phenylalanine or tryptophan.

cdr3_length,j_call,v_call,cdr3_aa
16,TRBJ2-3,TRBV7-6,CASSLGPGESTDTQYF
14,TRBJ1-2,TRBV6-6,CASSYYPGHYGYTF
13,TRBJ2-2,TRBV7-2,CASSLRNTGELFF
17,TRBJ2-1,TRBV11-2,CASSKGGRGCDPNEQFF
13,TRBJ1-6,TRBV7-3,CASRQETNSPLHF
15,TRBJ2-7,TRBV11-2,CASSFLPGTAYEQYF
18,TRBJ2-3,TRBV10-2,CASSEGLAGAPIADTQYF
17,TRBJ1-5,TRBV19,CASSISGLGTGFKPQHF
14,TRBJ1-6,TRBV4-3,CASSQPGSDSPLHF
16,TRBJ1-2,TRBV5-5,CASSLPLVRGPDGYTF
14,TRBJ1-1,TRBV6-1,CASTPLRGGTEAFF
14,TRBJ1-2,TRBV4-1,CASSQDEVERGYTF
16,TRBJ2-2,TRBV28,CASHGTSTSDTGELFF
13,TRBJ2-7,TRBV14,CASSSRTGDEQYF
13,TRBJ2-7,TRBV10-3,CAIMNRVKNEQYF
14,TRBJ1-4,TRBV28,CASKGKATNEKLFF
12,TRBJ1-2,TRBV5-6,CASSWAFHAYTF
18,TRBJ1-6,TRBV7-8,CASSLCGNAGRGDSPLHF
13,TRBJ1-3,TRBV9,CASSVGRGNTIYF
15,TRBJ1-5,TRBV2,CASSDIGDSFQPQHF
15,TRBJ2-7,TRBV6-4,CASSDGTGLAYEQYF
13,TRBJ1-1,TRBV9,CASSSDRNTEAFF